A single sample gave rise to the 22 T cell receptor beta chains below, sequenced in a study of identical twins. A single record per CDR3 protein comes from TCRdb applying MiXCR to the 5' RACE reads. Here the sample spans some 730,000 distinct CDR3 sequences, roughly 18% being singletons. The sample was also linked to a second study, of T cells expressing NK-cell markers.

Sequenced material: PBMCs. These receptor sequences come from a woman aged 18-29 years in good health.

J is TRBJ2-5 and V is TRBV3-1; D call uncertain. Germline V gives CDR1 LGHDT, CDR2 YNNKEL (reference sequence). The V end lost 1 base, the J end lost 1 base, and 4 bases lay between the germline ends. The CDR3 runs 13 residues. The CDR3 DNA is TGTGCCAGCAGCCAAGTGGCCCAAGAGACCCAGTACTTC. Amino acids: CASSQVAQETQYF.

This clonotype was observed many times. The rearrangement joins TRBV20-1 to TRBJ2-3; D may be TRBD2 (6 bases). Germline assignment: CDR1 DFQATT and CDR2 SNEGSKA (reference sequence). The CDR3 is 14 amino acids. V shed 5 bases and J shed 0 bases, with 12 bases lying between them. The CDR3 nucleotides read TGCAGTGCTTTGCGGGGCGCTAGCACAGATACGCAGTATTTT. It is translated as CSALRGASTDTQYF.

The CDR3 reads CASSPNIAGSLDTQYF. In DNA form, the CDR3 reads TGTGCCAGCAGCCCTAATATAGCGGGCTCCCTTGATACGCAGTATTTT. The chain employs TRBV9 and TRBJ2-3; TRBD2 agrees at 7 bases. Germline V gives CDR1 SGDLS, CDR2 YYNGEE. The CDR3 is 16 residues long. V lost 4 bases, J lost 6 bases, and 14 bases stayed unmatched. Based on the CDR3 plus reference TRBV9 and TRBJ2-3, the full variable domain is DSGVTQTPKHLITATGQRVTLRCSPRSGDLSVYWYQQSLDQGLQFLIQYYNGEERAKGNILERFSAQQFPDLHSELNLSSLELGDSALYFCASSPNIAGSLDTQYFGPGTRLTVL.

The J gene is TRBJ1-6, the V gene TRBV13; possibly TRBD1 for D (6 bases). The germline V and J ends were trimmed by 1 base and 6 bases, with 10 bases remaining between them. CDR1 is PRHDT, CDR2 FYEKMQ, per germline (reference sequence). The CDR3 has 15 residues. The DNA of the CDR3 is TGTGCCAGCAGCTTAGAACAGGGACCTAATTCACCCCTCCACTTT. This translates into CASSLEQGPNSPLHF.

The rearrangement uses TRBV19 and TRBJ2-1; the match to TRBD2 covers 8 bases. The V gene end was trimmed by 3 bases and the J gene end by 9 bases; junction bases not matched to a gene: 4. The length of the CDR3 is 13 residues. CDR1 and CDR2 (germline): LNHDA, SQIVND (reference sequence). The CDR3 is CASSIGRATEQFF. DNA for the CDR3: TGTGCCAGTAGTATCGGGAGGGCCACTGAGCAGTTCTTC.

For this clonotype: The junction departs from germline at one end; a sequencing error may be responsible. The rearrangement joins TRBV20-1 to TRBJ2-1; D is unclear. This CDR3 is built from 17 residues. CDR1 and CDR2 from the germline V gene are DFQATT and SNEGSKA (reference sequence). The CDR3 spells CCASVQSDGYSYNEQFF. The CDR3 DNA sequence: TGCTGTGCTTCCGTACAATCGGACGGATACTCCTACAATGAGCAGTTCTTC.

The CDR3 reads CATSRHGQGVGETQYF. The CDR3 DNA reads TGTGCCACCAGCCGACACGGACAGGGTGTGGGAGAGACCCAGTACTTC. The chain recombines TRBV15 with TRBJ2-5; 8 bases fit TRBD1. This CDR3 contains 16 residues. Per germline, CDR1 LNHNV and CDR2 YYDKDF (reference sequence). Trimming at V came to 5 bases and at J to 4 bases, leaving 12 bases not matched to a gene.

The J gene is TRBJ1-2, the V gene TRBV7-9, with D hard to call. There are 14 residues in the CDR3. The germline V gene encodes CDR1 SEHNR and CDR2 FQNEAQ (reference sequence). V was shortened by 2 bases and J by 4 bases, with 11 bases between the two germline ends. This CDR3 reads CASSLPGKSYGYTF. The CDR3 DNA reads as TGTGCCAGCAGCTTACCCGGGAAGAGCTATGGCTACACCTTC.

The chain has TRBV12-3 or TRBV12-4 and TRBJ2-1; 7 nucleotides line up with TRBD2. The CDR3 length is 18 residues. With V trimmed by 2 bases and J by 6 bases, 16 bases remained unmatched. This CDR3 is CASSLSSMGRALSNEQFF. The CDR3 DNA reads TGTGCCAGCAGTTTATCATCGATGGGGAGGGCGCTCAGCAATGAGCAGTTCTTC.

This clonotype was observed a few times. The V gene is TRBV19, the J gene TRBJ1-1; D is undetermined. Germline values: CDR1 LNHDA, CDR2 SQIVND (reference sequence). The CDR3 is made up of 14 amino acids. With 5 bases removed from V and 3 bases from J, the gap between germline ends came to 13 bases. The CDR3, as DNA: TGTGCCAGTAGTCCTTCGGGTACCGACACTGAAGCTTTCTTT. This codes for CASSPSGTDTEAFF.

V and J are TRBV12-3 or TRBV12-4 and TRBJ2-1; a weak D match, TRBD2 (5 bases). Trimming pared 6 bases from V and 10 bases from J, leaving 13 bases between. This CDR3 has 12 amino acids. CDR3 sequence: CASRLDTREQFF. The DNA for the CDR3 is TGTGCCAGCAGGTTGGATACTAGGGAGCAGTTCTTC.

CDR3 in DNA: TGTGCCAGCAGTTTTTCTCGGACAGGGTCAACTGGAAACACCATATATTTT. This sequence encodes CASSFSRTGSTGNTIYF. This chain connects TRBV12-3 or TRBV12-4 to TRBJ1-3, with TRBD1 matching over 8 bases. This CDR3 region has 17 residues. Germline trimming cut 3 bases from V and 2 bases from J; bases unmatched to any gene: 9.

This clonotype came up a few times. The V call is TRBV7-9, the J call TRBJ2-1; 7 bases map to TRBD1. Trimming removed 8 bases from V and 4 bases from J; junction bases left unmatched: 8. From germline, CDR1 is SEHNR and CDR2 FQNEAQ (reference sequence). The CDR3 sequence is 14 residues long. DNA of the CDR3: TGTGCCAGCCTGGTCGGGACAGTATACAATGAGCAGTTCTTC. Amino acid sequence: CASLVGTVYNEQFF. The complete variable domain, with remaining parts taken from reference TRBV7-9 and TRBJ2-1, reads DTGVSQNPRHKITKRGQNVTFRCDPISEHNRLYWYRQTLGQGPEFLTYFQNEAQLEKSRLLSDRFSAERPKGSFSTLEIQRTEQGDSAMYLCASLVGTVYNEQFFGPGTRLTVL.

The rearrangement joins TRBV20-1 to TRBJ1-2; D not resolved. Between the trimmed V and J ends, which lost 0 bases and 8 bases, there was a span of 16 bases. Germline CDR1 reads DFQATT; CDR2 reads SNEGSKA (reference sequence). The CDR3 loop spans 14 amino acids. For the CDR3, the DNA is TGCAGTGCTAGAGACGGTGGAGGAATCGCCGGCTACACCTTC. As protein: CSARDGGGIAGYTF.

This clonotype was recorded once. Since a much larger clone is just one base distant, this may be a read error. This chain connects TRBV5-6 to TRBJ2-7; D perhaps matches TRBD1 (6 bases). The CDR3 consists of 13 residues. Trimming pared 7 bases from V and 2 bases from J, leaving 13 bases between. Germline-derived CDR1 and CDR2 are SGHDT and YYEEEE. The CDR3 spells CASRYRVAYEQYF. The CDR3 DNA reads TGTGCCAGCCGCTACAGGGTAGCCTACGAGCAGTACTTC.

The chain joins TRBV7-2 to TRBJ2-5; a possible D gene is TRBD2 (5 bases). Looked up from germline, CDR1 is SGHTA and CDR2 is FQGNSA. The CDR3 is 14 residues long. Trimming left V 2 bases short and J 3 bases short, with 10 bases between. The DNA of the CDR3 is TGTGCCAGCAGCTTAAAGCGGAAGAAAGAGACCCAGTACTTC. It encodes CASSLKRKKETQYF.

This rearrangement joins TRBV12-3 or TRBV12-4 to TRBJ2-1; 9 bases match TRBD1. V lost 6 bases to trimming and J lost 9 bases; unmatched junction nucleotides: 3. This CDR3 comprises 12 residues. The CDR3 spells CASSWTGVEQFF. The CDR3 region has the DNA TGTGCCAGCAGCTGGACAGGGGTTGAGCAGTTCTTC.

This clonotype has just a few counts. The gene calls are TRBV12-3 or TRBV12-4 and TRBJ2-7; D not resolved. V lost 4 bases to trimming and J lost 6 bases, with 13 bases between them. The CDR3 is 13 amino acids. The CDR3, as DNA: TGTGCCAGCAGTTGGCGGACCCTCGTCGAGCAGTACTTC. As protein: CASSWRTLVEQYF.

This clonotype has just a few counts. The CDR3 nucleotides are TGCGCCAGCAGCCCACTGATAACAGGGGCGGGGACTGAAGCTTTCTTT. Translated, it gives CASSPLITGAGTEAFF. The chain carries TRBV5-1 and TRBJ1-1, with 7 positions matching TRBD1. The ends lost 4 bases at V and 5 bases at J; junction bases unmatched: 14. CDR1 SGHRS and CDR2 YFSETQ come from the germline V gene. This CDR3 contains 16 residues.

The chain is built from TRBV5-1 and TRBJ2-5, with 7 bases lining up with TRBD2. CDR3 length equals 13 residues. With V trimmed by 4 bases and J by 3 bases, 3 bases remained unmatched. In germline, CDR1 is SGHRS, CDR2 YFSETQ. The chain's CDR3 is CASSRTSEETQYF. In DNA form, the CDR3 reads TGCGCCAGCAGCCGGACTAGTGAAGAGACCCAGTACTTC.

This clonotype was counted only a few times. The V and J genes are TRBV3-1 and TRBJ2-7; possibly TRBD2 for D (5 bases). There are 13 residues in the CDR3. Germline V gives CDR1 LGHDT, CDR2 YNNKEL (reference sequence). Between the trimmed V and J ends, which lost 0 bases and 7 bases, there was a span of 10 bases. The CDR3 reads CASSQEPAEEQYF. CDR3 DNA: TGTGCCAGCAGCCAAGAACCAGCGGAAGAGCAGTACTTC.

The gene calls are TRBV2 and TRBJ2-1; 11 positions agree with TRBD2. V trimming: 4 bases; J trimming: 5 bases; junction bases outside the gene matches: 4. CDR1 is SNHLY and CDR2 is FYNNEI in the germline V gene. The CDR3 extends over 15 amino acids. The CDR3 reads CASSGPSGGNNEQFF. CDR3 coding DNA: TGTGCCAGCAGTGGTCCTAGCGGGGGGAACAATGAGCAGTTCTTC. The full variable domain, in which reference TRBV2 and TRBJ2-1 provide the parts outside the CDR3, is EPEVTQTPSHQVTQMGQEVILRCVPISNHLYFYWYRQILGQKVEFLVSFYNNEISEKSEIFDDQFSVERPDGSNFTLKIRSTKLEDSAMYFCASSGPSGGNNEQFFGPGTRLTVL.